Sequencing of this T cell receptor (beta chain) was carried out in a study of T cell responses to AZD1222 COVID-19 vaccine. The germline CDR1 and CDR2 sequences are SGHTA and FQGTGA. The CDR3 sequence is 16 residues long. Trimming removed 5 bases from V and 7 bases from J; junction bases left unmatched: 13. Sequencing used immunoSEQ multiplex PCR; TCRdb keeps in-frame clones, though not all of them. The table records roughly 120,000 clones, around 85% of them present only once. The rearrangement joins TRBV7-3 to TRBJ2-7, with TRBD1 identical over 11 bases. The TCR comes from an adult in good health. The specimen comprised peripheral blood, sampled on day 0 of AZD1222 vaccination. CDR3 sequence (DNA): TGTGCCAGCAGCCGAACCGGACAGGGGGCAGTGAGGGAGCAGTACTTC. It translates to CASSRTGQGAVREQYF.